Below, 8 T cell receptor delta chains from the same sample are listed, as sequenced in a study of gamma-delta T cells after stem cell transplantation. TCRdb re-called the RT-PCR reads via CATT. This sample carries 2,800 or so delta-chain clones, under 6.5% of them seen once, and the ten largest clones take about an eighth. The sequencing input was gamma-delta T cells. The receptors shown here come from a human donor. It is not recorded whose cells these are; they may come from a transplant donor.

This clone was picked up a small number of times. The protein recorded in TCRdb matches a much larger clone and deviates from this DNA's translation at residue 4, suggesting a read error; the protein here is obtained by translating the DNA. The chain is built from TRDV2 and TRDJ1, with 8 nucleotides matching TRDD3. Germline assignment: CDR1 GEAIGNYY and CDR2 EKD. J lost 0 bases, V lost 5 bases, and 19 bases had no gene match. This CDR3 has 19 amino acids. The DNA for the CDR3 is TGTGCCTGTGGCCCCGTTGTTCCTGGGGGACCTCAGTACACCGATAAACTCATCTTT. Its protein product is CACGPVVPGGPQYTDKLIF.

The sample holds a few counts of this clone. This likely reflects a read error, since a far larger clone is one base away. The chain has TRDV2 and TRDJ1, with no clear D. This CDR3 spans 16 amino acids. CDR1 and CDR2 from the germline V gene are GEAIGNYY and EKD. CDR3 in amino acids: CACGTVASRDTDKLIF. CDR3 nucleotide sequence: TGTGCCTGTGGCACCGTCGCGTCCAGAGACACCGATAAACTCATCTTT.

A note on this clone: This is likely an artifact of a read error, given a far larger clone one base away. The chain employs TRDV2 and TRDJ1; D is ambiguous. Germline CDR1 GEAIGNYY, CDR2 EKD. V was pared by 0 bases and J by 10 bases, with 35 bases between. CDR3 length: 20 residues. The CDR3 sequence is CACDTVKPMGAGRGPAALIF. Here the CDR3 DNA reads TGTGCCTGTGACACCGTTAAACCTATGGGCGCGGGTCGCGGGCCGGCCGCACTCATCTTT.

In its sample, this clone was seen a few times. A read error likely explains this, since a far larger clone differs by one base. The same CDR3 arises from other DNA sequences in this sample as well. This sequence joins TRDV2 and TRDJ3; unclear D gene. Germline CDR1 and CDR2: GEAIGNYY and EKD. The V and J ends lost 1 base and 0 bases respectively, with 12 bases between them. This CDR3 comprises 18 residues. DNA of the CDR3: TGTGCCTGTGACACGATCGGATCTCGCTCCTGGGACACCCGACAGATGTTTTTC. This gives the protein CACDTIGSRSWDTRQMFF.

By share, this clone counts as medium-sized (0.01 to 0.1%). The sample holds other DNA sequences that translate to the same CDR3. V gene TRDV1 combines with J gene TRDJ1; 9 bases match TRDD3. CDR1 is TSWWSYY, CDR2 QGS, per germline. There are 21 residues in the CDR3. The V and J ends lost 3 bases and 0 bases, in that order; junction bases with no gene match: 20. For the CDR3, the DNA is TGTGCTCTTGGGGAGGTCACTCCCCACGTACTGGGGGACCCTAACACCGATAAACTCATCTTT. Translating it yields CALGEVTPHVLGDPNTDKLIF.

Only a few counts were recorded for this clone. A far larger clone is only one base removed, so a read error is likely. The rearrangement joins TRDV2 to TRDJ1; 12 bases agree with TRDD3. The junction had 10 bases not matched to a gene; V was cut back by 0 bases and J by 9 bases. CDR3 length equals 16 residues. Germline values: CDR1 GEAIGNYY, CDR2 EKD. CDR3 sequence: CACDTSGTGGYRELIF. Here the CDR3 DNA reads TGTGCCTGTGACACCTCGGGTACTGGGGGATACAGGGAACTCATCTTT.

As to this clone: It may be a read error: a sequence one base away is much more abundant. The chain joins TRDV2 to TRDJ1, with 11 bases lining up with TRDD3. This CDR3 is built from 18 residues. Germline assignment: CDR1 GEAIGNYY and CDR2 EKD. Trimming took 0 bases from V and 4 from J; bases not matched to a gene: 12. The CDR3: CACDTAATWGIQGDKLIF. The CDR3 DNA sequence: TGTGCCTGTGACACCGCTGCGACCTGGGGGATACAAGGCGATAAACTCATCTTT.

There are a few counts of this clone. Translating this DNA gives a protein that differs at residue 9 from the TCRdb one, which belongs to a much larger clone; a read error is likely, and the protein shown is this translation. This chain uses TRDV2 with TRDJ1; D is unclear. The CDR3 spans 17 residues. V was clipped by 0 bases and J by 2 bases, with 18 bases between them. Germline CDR1 GEAIGNYY, CDR2 EKD. CDR3 DNA sequence: TGTGCCTGTGACACCGTTGGCCGACGCATAGCTACCGATAAACTCATCTTT. This gives the protein CACDTVGRRIATDKLIF.